This is a list of T cell receptor beta chains from one sample in a study of blood T cell repertoires in COVID-19. Here immunoSEQ multiplex PCR was the method, and the copy in TCRdb shows in-frame clones only, minus some. This sample has tens of thousands of clones; about nine tenths occur once, and the top ten carry approximately 6.8%. Sequencing was carried out using peripheral blood. These receptors were obtained from an elderly woman with active COVID-19. Each CDR3 is given with its conserved first and last residue. Each record gives: V gene, D gene, J gene, clone size, CDR3 protein, CDR3 DNA. D genes are given only for firm matches. Expanded clones are given a class, and other clones once, few, many or no size at all.

>TRBV2|NA|TRBJ2-7|NA
CATQPGNYEQYF
TGTGCCACCCAACCCGGGAACTACGAGCAGTACTTC
>TRBV30|NA|TRBJ1-3|NA
CACQRLSGNTIYF
TGTGCCTGCCAGAGGCTCTCTGGAAACACCATATATTTT
>TRBV6-2/TRBV6-3|NA|TRBJ1-2|NA
CASSPGRNYGYTF
TGTGCCAGCAGCCCGGGCCGTAACTATGGCTACACCTTC
>TRBV19|NA|TRBJ1-2|NA
CASTPRGGAVNYGYTF
TGTGCCAGTACCCCACGGGGGGGGGCTGTAAACTATGGCTACACCTTC
>TRBV19|NA|TRBJ2-1|NA
CASSYWFPSVQDEQFF
TGTGCCAGTAGTTACTGGTTTCCTAGCGTTCAGGATGAGCAGTTCTTC
>TRBV2|NA|TRBJ2-5|NA
CASSEAGLGGETQYF
TGTGCCAGCAGTGAAGCAGGCCTCGGAGGAGAGACCCAGTACTTC
>TRBV5-1|TRBD2|TRBJ2-7|NA
CASSGGPGLAGPEQYF
TGCGCCAGCAGCGGGGGACCGGGACTAGCGGGACCCGAGCAGTACTTC
>TRBV5-1|NA|TRBJ2-3|NA
CASSLVGSGTDTQYF
TGCGCCAGCAGCTTGGTTGGGAGTGGCACAGATACGCAGTATTTT
>TRBV28|NA|TRBJ2-6|NA
CASSLLRRASGGANVLTF
TGTGCCAGCAGTTTACTCCGCAGGGCAAGTGGCGGGGCCAACGTCCTGACTTTC
>TRBV9|NA|TRBJ1-3|NA
CASSVRGGSGNTIYF
TGTGCCAGCAGCGTAAGGGGTGGCTCTGGAAACACCATATATTTT
>TRBV7-2|TRBD2|TRBJ2-3|once
CASSRTSGSFKDTQYF
TGTGCCAGCAGCCGGACTAGCGGGAGTTTCAAAGATACGCAGTATTTT
>TRBV18|NA|TRBJ1-2|NA
CASSPPTLADGYTF
TGTGCCAGCTCACCACCGACCTTAGCGGATGGCTACACCTTC
>TRBV19|TRBD2|TRBJ2-1|NA
CASSRAGASSSYNEQFF
TGTGCCAGTAGTAGAGCGGGAGCCTCGAGCTCCTACAATGAGCAGTTCTTC
>TRBV21-1|NA|TRBJ2-2|NA
CAPRDGGANTGELFF
TGTGCCCCCAGGGACGGCGGGGCAAACACCGGGGAGCTGTTTTTT
>TRBV10-3|NA|TRBJ2-5|NA
CAISESSETQYF
TGTGCCATCAGTGAGTCAAGCGAGACCCAGTACTTC
>TRBV18|TRBD2|TRBJ2-2|once
CASSPIGRATGELFF
TGTGCCAGCTCACCTATCGGGAGGGCCACCGGGGAGCTGTTTTTT
>TRBV27|NA|TRBJ2-1|NA
CASRYSGALSSYNEQFF
TGTGCCAGCCGGTATAGCGGAGCGCTGAGCTCCTACAATGAGCAGTTCTTC
>TRBV15|NA|TRBJ2-3|NA
CATSEENTDTQYF
TGTGCCACCAGCGAGGAGAACACAGATACGCAGTATTTT
>TRBV6-2/TRBV6-3|TRBD1|TRBJ2-7|NA
CASSGRQGRVEQYF
TGTGCCAGCAGTGGAAGACAGGGAAGAGTCGAGCAGTACTTC
>TRBV18|NA|TRBJ2-2|NA
CASSPTRNTGELFF
TGTGCCAGCTCACCTACGCGGAACACCGGGGAGCTGTTTTTT
>TRBV7-3|NA|TRBJ2-3|NA
CASSAQVLSTDTQYF
TGTGCCAGCAGCGCACAGGTCCTCAGCACAGATACGCAGTATTTT
>TRBV3-1/TRBV3-2|NA|TRBJ1-2|NA
CASSRNLGVGNYGYTF
TGTGCCAGCAGCCGGAATCTAGGGGTTGGAAACTATGGCTACACCTTC
>TRBV18|NA|TRBJ1-1|NA
CASSPGHQNTEAFF
TGTGCCAGCTCACCAGGACACCAGAACACTGAAGCTTTCTTT
>TRBV4-1|NA|TRBJ2-7|NA
CASSQDSTRDFHYEQYF
TGCGCCAGCAGCCAAGATTCGACCCGGGACTTTCACTACGAGCAGTACTTC
>TRBV4-1|NA|TRBJ2-1|NA
CASSQDAAGIPHNEQFF
TGCGCCAGCAGCCAAGACGCCGCGGGGATACCCCACAATGAGCAGTTCTTC
>TRBV18|TRBD1|TRBJ1-1|NA
CASSLRLGQLNTEAFF
TGTGCCAGCTCACTCCGACTGGGACAGCTGAACACTGAAGCTTTCTTT
>TRBV28|TRBD1|TRBJ1-4|NA
CASSLRTGYEKLFF
TGTGCCAGCAGTTTGCGGACAGGGTACGAAAAACTGTTTTTT
>TRBV15|NA|TRBJ1-1|NA
CATSRDLGDTEAFF
TGTGCCACCAGCAGAGATCTAGGGGACACTGAAGCTTTCTTT
>TRBV7-2|TRBD2|TRBJ2-1|once
CASSRTSGSADEQFF
TGTGCCAGCAGCCGTACTAGCGGGAGTGCGGATGAGCAGTTCTTC
>TRBV10-3|NA|TRBJ2-2|NA
CATRSSGDTGELFF
TGTGCCACCCGGAGTAGCGGCGACACCGGGGAGCTGTTTTTT
>TRBV5-1|NA|TRBJ1-1|NA
CASSLVFGHDEAFF
TGCGCCAGCAGCTTGGTATTTGGCCACGATGAAGCTTTCTTT
>TRBV28|NA|TRBJ1-5|NA
CASRPGYNQPQHF
TGTGCCAGCAGGCCAGGGTACAATCAGCCCCAGCATTTT
>TRBV5-6|NA|TRBJ1-2|NA
CASSLGQINYGYTF
TGTGCCAGCAGCTTGGGACAGATTAACTATGGCTACACCTTC
>TRBV7-9|TRBD1|TRBJ2-4|NA
CASSFWTGGAKNIQYF
TGTGCCAGCAGCTTCTGGACAGGGGGGGCCAAAAACATTCAGTACTTC
>TRBV7-6|NA|TRBJ2-5|NA
CASSWLAETQYF
TGTGCCAGCAGTTGGCTAGCGGAGACCCAGTACTTC
>TRBV2|NA|TRBJ1-4|NA
CASSEAPTGANEKLFF
TGTGCCAGCAGTGAGGCTCCCACCGGAGCTAATGAAAAACTGTTTTTT
>TRBV7-9|NA|TRBJ2-7|NA
CASSPTYREPYEQYF
TGTGCCAGCAGCCCTACTTACAGGGAACCCTACGAGCAGTACTTC
>TRBV12-5|NA|TRBJ2-3|NA
CASGLVPGKQSDTQYF
TGTGCTAGTGGTTTGGTCCCGGGAAAACAATCAGATACGCAGTATTTT
>TRBV5-1|TRBD2|TRBJ2-3|NA
CASSLGSLAGRDTQYF
TGCGCCAGCAGCTTGGGAAGCCTAGCGGGGCGGGATACGCAGTATTTT
>TRBV6-6|TRBD2|TRBJ2-1|NA
CASSYLAGGRNEQFF
TGTGCCAGCAGTTACCTAGCGGGAGGACGCAATGAGCAGTTCTTC
>TRBV5-6|NA|TRBJ2-5|NA
CASSPGARGLVSGTQYF
TGTGCCAGCAGCCCAGGGGCAAGGGGTTTGGTGTCAGGGACCCAGTACTTC